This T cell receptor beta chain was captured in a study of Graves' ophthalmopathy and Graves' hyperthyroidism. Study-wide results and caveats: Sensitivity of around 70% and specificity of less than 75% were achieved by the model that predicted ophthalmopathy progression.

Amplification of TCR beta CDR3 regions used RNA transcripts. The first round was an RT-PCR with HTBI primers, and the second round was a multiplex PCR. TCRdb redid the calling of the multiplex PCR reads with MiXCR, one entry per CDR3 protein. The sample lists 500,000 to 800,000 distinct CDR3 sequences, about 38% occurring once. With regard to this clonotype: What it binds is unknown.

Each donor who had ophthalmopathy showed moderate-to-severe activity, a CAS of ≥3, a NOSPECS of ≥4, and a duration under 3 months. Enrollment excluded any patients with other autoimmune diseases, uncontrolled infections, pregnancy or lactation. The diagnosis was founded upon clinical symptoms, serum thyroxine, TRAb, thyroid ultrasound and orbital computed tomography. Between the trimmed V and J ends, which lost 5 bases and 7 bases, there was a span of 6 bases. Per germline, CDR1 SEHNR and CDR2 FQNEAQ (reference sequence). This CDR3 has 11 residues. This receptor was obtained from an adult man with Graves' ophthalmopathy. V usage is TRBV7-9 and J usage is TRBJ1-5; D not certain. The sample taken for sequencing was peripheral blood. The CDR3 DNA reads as TGTGCCAGCAGCGCAACCCAGCCCCAGCATTTT. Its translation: CASSATQPQHF.